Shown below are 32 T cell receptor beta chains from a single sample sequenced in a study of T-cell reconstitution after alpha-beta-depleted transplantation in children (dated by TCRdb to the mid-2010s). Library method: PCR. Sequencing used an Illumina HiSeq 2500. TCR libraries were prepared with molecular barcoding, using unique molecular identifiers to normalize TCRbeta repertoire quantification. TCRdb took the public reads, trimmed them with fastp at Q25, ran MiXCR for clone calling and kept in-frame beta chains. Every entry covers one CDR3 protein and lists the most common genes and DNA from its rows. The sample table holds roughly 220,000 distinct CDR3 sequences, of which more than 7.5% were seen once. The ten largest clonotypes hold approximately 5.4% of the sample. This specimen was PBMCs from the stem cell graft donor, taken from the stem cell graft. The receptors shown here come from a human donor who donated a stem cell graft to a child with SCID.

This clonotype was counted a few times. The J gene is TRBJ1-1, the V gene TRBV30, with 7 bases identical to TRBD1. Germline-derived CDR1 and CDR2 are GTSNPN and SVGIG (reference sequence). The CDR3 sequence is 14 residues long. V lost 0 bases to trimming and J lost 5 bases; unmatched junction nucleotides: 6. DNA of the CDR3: TGTGCCTGGAGTGTAACAGGGGTTGAGACTGAAGCTTTCTTT. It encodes CAWSVTGVETEAFF.

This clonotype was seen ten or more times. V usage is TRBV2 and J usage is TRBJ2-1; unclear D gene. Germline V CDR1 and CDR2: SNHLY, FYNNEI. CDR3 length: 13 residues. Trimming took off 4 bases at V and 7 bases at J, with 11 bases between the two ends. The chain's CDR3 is CASSAGSMNEQFF. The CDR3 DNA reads TGTGCCAGCAGTGCGGGCAGCATGAATGAGCAGTTCTTC.

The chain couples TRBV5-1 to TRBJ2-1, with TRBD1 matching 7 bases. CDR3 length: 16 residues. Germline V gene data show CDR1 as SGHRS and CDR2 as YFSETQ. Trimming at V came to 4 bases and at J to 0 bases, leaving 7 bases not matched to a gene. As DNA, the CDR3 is TGCGCCAGCAGCCCGGGACAGAGATCCTCCTACAATGAGCAGTTCTTC. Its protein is CASSPGQRSSYNEQFF. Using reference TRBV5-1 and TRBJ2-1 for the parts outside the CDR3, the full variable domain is KAGVTQTPRYLIKTRGQQVTLSCSPISGHRSVSWYQQTPGQGLQFLFEYFSETQRNKGNFPGRFSGRQFSNSRSEMNVSTLELGDSALYLCASSPGQRSSYNEQFFGPGTRLTVL.

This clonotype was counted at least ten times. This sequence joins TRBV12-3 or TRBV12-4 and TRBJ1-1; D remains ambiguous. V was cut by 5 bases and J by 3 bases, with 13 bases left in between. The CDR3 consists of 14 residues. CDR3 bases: TGTGCCAGCAGTAGGTCCCCGTTTGACACTGAAGCTTTCTTT. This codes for CASSRSPFDTEAFF.

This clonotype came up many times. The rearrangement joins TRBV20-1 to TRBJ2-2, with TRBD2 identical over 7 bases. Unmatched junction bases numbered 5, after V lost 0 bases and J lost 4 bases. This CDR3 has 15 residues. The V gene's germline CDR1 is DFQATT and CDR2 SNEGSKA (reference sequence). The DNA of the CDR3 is TGCAGTGCTAGAGATTTGGGAGGGCCCACCGGGGAGCTGTTTTTT. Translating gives CSARDLGGPTGELFF.

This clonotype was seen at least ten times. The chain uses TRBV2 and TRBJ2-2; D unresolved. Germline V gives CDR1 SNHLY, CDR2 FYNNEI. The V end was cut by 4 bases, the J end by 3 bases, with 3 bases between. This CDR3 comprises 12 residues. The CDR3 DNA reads TGTGCCAGCAGTGGCGACACCGGGGAGCTGTTTTTT. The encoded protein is CASSGDTGELFF.

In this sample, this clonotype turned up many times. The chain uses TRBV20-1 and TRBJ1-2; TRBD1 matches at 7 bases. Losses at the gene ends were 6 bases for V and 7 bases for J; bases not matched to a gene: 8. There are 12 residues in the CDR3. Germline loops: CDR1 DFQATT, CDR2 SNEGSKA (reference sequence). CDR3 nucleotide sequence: TGCAGTGCCACCAGGGGGGAGTCTGGCTACACCTTC. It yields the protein CSATRGESGYTF.

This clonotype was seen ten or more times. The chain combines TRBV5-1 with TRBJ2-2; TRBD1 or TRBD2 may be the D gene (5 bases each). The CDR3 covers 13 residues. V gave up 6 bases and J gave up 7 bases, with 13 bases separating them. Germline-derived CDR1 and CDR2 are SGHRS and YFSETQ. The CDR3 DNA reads TGCGCCAGCAAGTCTGGGGGAGACGGGGAGCTGTTTTTT. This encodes CASKSGGDGELFF.

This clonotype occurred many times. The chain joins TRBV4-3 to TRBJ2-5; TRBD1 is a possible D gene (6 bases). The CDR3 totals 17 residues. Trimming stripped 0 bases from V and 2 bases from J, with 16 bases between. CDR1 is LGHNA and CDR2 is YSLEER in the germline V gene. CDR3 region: CASSQEIRGLGQETQYF. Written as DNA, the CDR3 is TGCGCCAGCAGCCAAGAGATCAGGGGCTTAGGGCAAGAGACCCAGTACTTC.

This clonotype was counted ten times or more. The CDR3 loop is CSASGPGADTQYF. The CDR3 coding sequence is TGCAGTGCTAGCGGCCCGGGCGCAGATACGCAGTATTTT. The chain carries TRBV20-1 and TRBJ2-3, with D hard to call. CDR1 DFQATT and CDR2 SNEGSKA come from the germline V gene (reference sequence). V shed 3 bases and J shed 4 bases, with 11 bases lying between them. CDR3 length: 13 residues.

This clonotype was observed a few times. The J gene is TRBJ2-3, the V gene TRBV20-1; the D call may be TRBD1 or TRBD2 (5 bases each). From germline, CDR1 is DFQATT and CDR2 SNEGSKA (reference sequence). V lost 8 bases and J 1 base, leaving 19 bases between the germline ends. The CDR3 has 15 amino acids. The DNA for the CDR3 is TGCAGTCTAGAGGGCGAGGGACCAGGCACAGATACGCAGTATTTT. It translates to CSLEGEGPGTDTQYF.

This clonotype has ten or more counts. Written as DNA, the CDR3 is TGTGCCAGCAGCCGAATGGGGGACACTGAAGCTTTCTTT. Translation: CASSRMGDTEAFF. This chain joins TRBV7-3 and TRBJ1-1; the D gene is possibly TRBD1 (5 bases). This CDR3 is 13 amino acids long. V lost 5 bases, J lost 3 bases, and 10 bases lay in between. The germline V gene has CDR1 SGHTA and CDR2 FQGTGA.

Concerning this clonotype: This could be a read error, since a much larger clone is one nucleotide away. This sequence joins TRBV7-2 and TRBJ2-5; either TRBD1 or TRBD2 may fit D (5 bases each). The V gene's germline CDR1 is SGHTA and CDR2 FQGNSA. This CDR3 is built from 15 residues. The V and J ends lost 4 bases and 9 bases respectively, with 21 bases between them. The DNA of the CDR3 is TGTGCCAGCAGCTCCTTTCGGGACGGTCCGGAGGCCCAGTACTTC. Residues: CASSSFRDGPEAQYF.

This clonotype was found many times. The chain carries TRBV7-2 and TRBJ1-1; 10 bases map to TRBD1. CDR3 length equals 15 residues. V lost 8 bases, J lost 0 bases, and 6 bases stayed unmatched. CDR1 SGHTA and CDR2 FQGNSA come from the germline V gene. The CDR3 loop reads CASRRTGGMNTEAFF. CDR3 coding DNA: TGTGCCAGCCGACGGACAGGGGGTATGAACACTGAAGCTTTCTTT.

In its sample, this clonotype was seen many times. CDR3 sequence reads: CASSLGDTPYEQYF. The CDR3 bases are TGTGCCAGCAGCTTAGGGGACACCCCCTACGAGCAGTACTTC. The V and J genes are TRBV7-2 and TRBJ2-7; possibly TRBD1 for D (6 bases). Trimming left V 1 base short and J 2 bases short, with 9 bases between. The CDR3 covers 14 residues. Germline values: CDR1 SGHTA, CDR2 FQGNSA.

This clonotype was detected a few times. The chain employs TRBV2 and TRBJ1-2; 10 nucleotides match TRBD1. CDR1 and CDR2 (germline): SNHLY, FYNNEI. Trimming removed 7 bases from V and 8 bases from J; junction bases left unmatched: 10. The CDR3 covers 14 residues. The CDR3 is CASIYRDRGEGYTF. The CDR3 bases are TGTGCCAGCATCTACCGGGACAGGGGTGAAGGCTACACCTTC.

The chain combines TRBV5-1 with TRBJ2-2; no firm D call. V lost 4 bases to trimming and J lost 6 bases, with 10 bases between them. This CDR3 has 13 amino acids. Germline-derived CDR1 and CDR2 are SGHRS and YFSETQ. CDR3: CASSPEASGELFF. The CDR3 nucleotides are TGCGCCAGCAGCCCGGAAGCCTCCGGGGAGCTGTTTTTT.

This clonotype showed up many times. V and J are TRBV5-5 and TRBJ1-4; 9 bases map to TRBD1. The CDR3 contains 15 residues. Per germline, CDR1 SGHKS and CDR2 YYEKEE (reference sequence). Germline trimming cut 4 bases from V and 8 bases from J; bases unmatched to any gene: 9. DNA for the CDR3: TGTGCCAGCAGCCCCCGGACAGGGGTGGGGGAAAAACTGTTTTTT. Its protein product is CASSPRTGVGEKLFF.

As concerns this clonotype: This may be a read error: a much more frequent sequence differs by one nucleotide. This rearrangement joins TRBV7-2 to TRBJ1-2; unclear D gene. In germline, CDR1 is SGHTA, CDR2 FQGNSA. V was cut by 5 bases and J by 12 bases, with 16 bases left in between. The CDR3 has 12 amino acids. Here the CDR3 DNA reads TGTGCCAGCAGCCGAAGTGGACCGTCCAACACCTTC. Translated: CASSRSGPSNTF. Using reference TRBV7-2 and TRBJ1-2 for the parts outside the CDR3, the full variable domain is GAGVSQSPSNKVTEKGKDVELRCDPISGHTALYWYRQSLGQGLEFLIYFQGNSAPDKSGLPSDRFSAERTGGSVSTLTIQRTQQEDSAVYLCASSRSGPSNTFGSGTRLTVV.

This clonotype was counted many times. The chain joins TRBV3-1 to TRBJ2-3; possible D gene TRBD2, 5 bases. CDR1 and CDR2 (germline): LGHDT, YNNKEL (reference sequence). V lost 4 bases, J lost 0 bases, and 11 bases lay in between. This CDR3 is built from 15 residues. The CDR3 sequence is CASSPGLQSTDTQYF. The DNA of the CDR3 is TGTGCCAGCAGCCCAGGACTGCAGAGCACAGATACGCAGTATTTT.

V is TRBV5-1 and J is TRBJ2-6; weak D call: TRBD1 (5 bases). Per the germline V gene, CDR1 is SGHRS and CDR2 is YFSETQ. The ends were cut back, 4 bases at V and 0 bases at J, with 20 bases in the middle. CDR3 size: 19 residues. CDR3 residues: CASSPWGPHLNSGANVLTF. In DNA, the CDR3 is TGCGCCAGCAGCCCATGGGGCCCACACCTTAACTCTGGGGCCAACGTCCTGACTTTC.

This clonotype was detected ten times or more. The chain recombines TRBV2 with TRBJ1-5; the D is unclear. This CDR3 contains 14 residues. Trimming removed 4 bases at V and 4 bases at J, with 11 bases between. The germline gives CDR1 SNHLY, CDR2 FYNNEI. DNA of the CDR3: TGTGCCAGCAGTGGCTCGATGGGGAATCAGCCCCAGCATTTT. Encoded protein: CASSGSMGNQPQHF.

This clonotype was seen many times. The CDR3 loop reads CASSLSTGIRQPQHF. CDR3 bases: TGTGCCAGCAGCTTATCCACAGGGATCCGTCAGCCCCAGCATTTT. The chain is built from TRBV7-2 and TRBJ1-5; TRBD1 is a possible D gene (6 bases). This CDR3 is 15 amino acids long. V lost 2 bases and J lost 6, with 14 bases in between. Germline V gene data show CDR1 as SGHTA and CDR2 as FQGNSA.

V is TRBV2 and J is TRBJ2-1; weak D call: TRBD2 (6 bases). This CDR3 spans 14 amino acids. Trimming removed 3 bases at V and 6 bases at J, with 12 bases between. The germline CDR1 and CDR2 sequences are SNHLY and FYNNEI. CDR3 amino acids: CASSEREAGNEQFF. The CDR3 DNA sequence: TGTGCCAGCAGTGAGAGGGAGGCAGGCAATGAGCAGTTCTTC.

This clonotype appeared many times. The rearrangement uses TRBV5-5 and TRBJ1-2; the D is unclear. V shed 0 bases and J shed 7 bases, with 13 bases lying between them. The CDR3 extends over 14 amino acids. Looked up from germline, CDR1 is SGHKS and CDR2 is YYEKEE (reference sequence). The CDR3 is CASSLVGGNGGYTF. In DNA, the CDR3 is TGTGCCAGCAGCTTGGTAGGCGGCAACGGTGGCTACACCTTC.

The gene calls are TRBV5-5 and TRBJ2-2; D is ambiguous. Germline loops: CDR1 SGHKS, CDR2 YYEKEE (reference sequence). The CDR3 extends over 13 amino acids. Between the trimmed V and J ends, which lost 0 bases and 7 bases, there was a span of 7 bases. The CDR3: CASSLAGLGELFF. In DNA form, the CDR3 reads TGTGCCAGCAGCTTGGCCGGTCTCGGGGAGCTGTTTTTT.

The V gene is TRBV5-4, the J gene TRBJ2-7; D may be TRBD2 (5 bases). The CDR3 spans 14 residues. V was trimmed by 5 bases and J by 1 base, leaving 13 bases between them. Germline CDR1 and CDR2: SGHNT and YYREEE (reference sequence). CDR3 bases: TGTGCCAGCAGAGACCTAGCAGCATCCTACGAGCAGTACTTC. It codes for CASRDLAASYEQYF.

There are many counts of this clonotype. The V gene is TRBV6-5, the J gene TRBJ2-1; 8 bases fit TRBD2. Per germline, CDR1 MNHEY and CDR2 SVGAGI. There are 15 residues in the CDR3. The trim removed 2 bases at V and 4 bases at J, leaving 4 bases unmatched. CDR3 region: CASSYGGTSYNEQFF. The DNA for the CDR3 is TGTGCCAGCAGTTACGGGGGGACTAGTTACAATGAGCAGTTCTTC.

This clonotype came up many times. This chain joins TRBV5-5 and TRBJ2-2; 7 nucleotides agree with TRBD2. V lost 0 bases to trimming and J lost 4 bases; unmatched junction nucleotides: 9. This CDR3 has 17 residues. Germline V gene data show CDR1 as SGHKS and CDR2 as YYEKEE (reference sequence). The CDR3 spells CASSLDWGGGLTGELFF. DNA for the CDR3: TGTGCCAGCAGCTTGGACTGGGGGGGAGGGCTCACCGGGGAGCTGTTTTTT.

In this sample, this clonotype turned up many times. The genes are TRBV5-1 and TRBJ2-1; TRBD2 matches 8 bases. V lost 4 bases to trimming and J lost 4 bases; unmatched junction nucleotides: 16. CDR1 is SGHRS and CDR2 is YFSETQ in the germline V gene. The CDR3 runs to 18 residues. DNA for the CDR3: TGCGCCAGCAGCCTTTGGTTGGTCGGAGCGGGGGATTACAATGAGCAGTTCTTC. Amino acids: CASSLWLVGAGDYNEQFF.

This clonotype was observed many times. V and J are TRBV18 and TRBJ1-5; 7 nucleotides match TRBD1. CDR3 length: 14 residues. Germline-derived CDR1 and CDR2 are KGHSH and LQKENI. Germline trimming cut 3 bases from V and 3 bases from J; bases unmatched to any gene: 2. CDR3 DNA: TGTGCCAGCTCACCCGGACAGGCCAATCAGCCCCAGCATTTT. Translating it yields CASSPGQANQPQHF.

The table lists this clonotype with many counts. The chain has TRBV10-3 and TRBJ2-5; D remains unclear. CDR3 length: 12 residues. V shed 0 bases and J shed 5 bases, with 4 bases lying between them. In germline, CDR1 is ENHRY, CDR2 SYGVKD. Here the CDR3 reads CAISESGETQYF. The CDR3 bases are TGTGCCATCAGTGAGTCAGGGGAGACCCAGTACTTC.